These 7 T cell receptor beta chains originate from one sample sequenced in a study of cytomegalovirus exposure and HLA in healthy donors. 60 Vbeta and 13 Jbeta primers were used in PCR. Method: immunoSEQ multiplex PCR; TCRdb's copy keeps in-frame clones and lacks some. This table holds over 150,000 clones, 80% found once. The source material was PBMCs. The source is a man aged 25 to 45 in good health and CMV-seronegative.

This clone has just a few counts. The chain has TRBV7-3 and TRBJ2-2; weak D call: TRBD1 (6 bases). This CDR3 has 16 amino acids. The germline gives CDR1 SGHTA, CDR2 FQGTGA. Trimming left V 1 base short and J 6 bases short, with 15 bases between. CDR3 sequence reads: CASSLIAGERAGELFF. The CDR3 bases are TGTGCCAGCAGCTTAATAGCAGGGGAACGCGCCGGGGAGCTGTTTTTT.

The J gene is TRBJ1-6, the V gene TRBV27; no firm D call. The CDR3 is 17 amino acids. V gave up 6 bases and J gave up 7 bases, with 22 bases separating them. Germline CDR1 is MNHEY and CDR2 is SMNVEV (reference sequence). CDR3 nucleotides: TGTGCCAGCAGAGGCCTCAGTTCCCCCCCCGGGAATTCACCCCTCCACTTT. This codes for CASRGLSSPPGNSPLHF.

The chain combines TRBV9 with TRBJ2-1; the D is unclear. Trimming left V 4 bases short and J 0 bases short, with 14 bases between. In germline, CDR1 is SGDLS, CDR2 YYNGEE. The CDR3 is 16 residues long. The CDR3 DNA is TGTGCCAGCAGCCCTTTGGGCGTGAGCTCCTACAATGAGCAGTTCTTC. This gives the protein CASSPLGVSSYNEQFF.

This sequence joins TRBV15 and TRBJ2-7; TRBD2 is a possible D gene (5 bases). This CDR3 comprises 13 residues. Trimming took off 4 bases at V and 6 bases at J, with 13 bases between the two ends. Germline values: CDR1 LNHNV, CDR2 YYDKDF (reference sequence). CDR3: CATSILREGEQYF. CDR3 nucleotides: TGTGCCACCAGCATCCTCCGAGAGGGCGAGCAGTACTTC.

V usage is TRBV6-6 and J usage is TRBJ1-6, with TRBD1 matching 10 bases. This CDR3 comprises 15 residues. Germline V gene sequence: CDR1 MNHNY, CDR2 SVGAGI (reference sequence). V was pared by 6 bases and J by 7 bases, with 6 bases of the junction left unmatched. The CDR3 region is CASRTMDRGNSPLHF. The CDR3 DNA sequence: TGTGCCAGCAGGACTATGGACAGGGGGAATTCACCCCTCCACTTT.

The V call is TRBV5-1, the J call TRBJ2-1, with 12 bases fitting TRBD2. Germline CDR1 is SGHRS and CDR2 is YFSETQ. The CDR3 spans 17 residues. Trimming cost V 7 bases and J 6 bases; bases outside gene matches: 14. The CDR3 reads CASHSSGRARGSNEQFF. The CDR3 DNA reads as TGCGCCAGCCATTCTAGCGGGAGGGCCAGAGGATCCAATGAGCAGTTCTTC.

The chain has TRBV6-5 and TRBJ1-6, with D possibly matching TRBD1 (5 bases). Germline CDR1 reads MNHEY; CDR2 reads SVGAGI. V lost 0 bases and J 9 bases, leaving 15 bases between the germline ends. The CDR3 sequence is 16 residues long. The DNA for the CDR3 is TGTGCCAGCAGTTACTCGATAGGGGAGGTCGGTTCACCCCTCCACTTT. Translating it yields CASSYSIGEVGSPLHF.